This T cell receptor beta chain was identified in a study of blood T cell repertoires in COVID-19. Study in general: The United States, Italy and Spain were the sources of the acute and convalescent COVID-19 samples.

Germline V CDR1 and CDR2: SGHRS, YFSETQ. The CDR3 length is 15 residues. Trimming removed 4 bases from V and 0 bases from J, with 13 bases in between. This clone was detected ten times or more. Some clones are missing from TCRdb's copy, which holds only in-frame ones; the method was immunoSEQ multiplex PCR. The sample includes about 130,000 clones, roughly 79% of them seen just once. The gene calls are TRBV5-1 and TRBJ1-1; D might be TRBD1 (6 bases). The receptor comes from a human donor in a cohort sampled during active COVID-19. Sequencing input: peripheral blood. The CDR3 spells CASSRRTELNTEAFF. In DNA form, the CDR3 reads TGCGCCAGCAGCAGAAGGACAGAGTTGAACACTGAAGCTTTCTTT.